One and the same sample provided the 8 T cell receptor beta chains below, sequenced in a study of cytomegalovirus exposure and HLA in healthy donors. The PCR made use of 60 Vbeta and 13 Jbeta primers. Method: immunoSEQ multiplex PCR; TCRdb's copy keeps in-frame clones and lacks some. The table lists some 130,000 clones, 70% to 90% of them singletons. The sample comprised PBMCs. The receptors derive from a boy aged 5-17 years in good health and CMV-seronegative.

The rearrangement links TRBV10-3 to TRBJ2-2; D possibly corresponds to TRBD2 (5 bases). The CDR3 extends over 16 amino acids. CDR1 and CDR2 from the germline V gene are ENHRY and SYGVKD. The V and J ends lost 3 bases and 0 bases respectively, with 11 bases between them. The CDR3 sequence: CAISDWETTNTGELFF. The CDR3, as DNA: TGTGCCATCAGTGACTGGGAGACAACGAACACCGGGGAGCTGTTTTTT.

J is TRBJ2-1 and V is TRBV15; 8 positions match TRBD2. CDR3 size: 17 residues. From germline, CDR1 is LNHNV and CDR2 YYDKDF (reference sequence). V was pared by 3 bases and J by 1 base, with 8 bases of the junction left unmatched. As DNA, the CDR3 is TGTGCCACCAGCAGGATCGCCACGGGAGGGTCCTACAATGAGCAGTTCTTC. Its translation: CATSRIATGGSYNEQFF.

This clone was picked up a small number of times. The chain is built from TRBV7-9 and TRBJ1-1; D gene ambiguous. Germline V gene lookup returns CDR1 SEHNR and CDR2 FQNEAQ (reference sequence). This CDR3 comprises 12 residues. Trimming left V 1 base short and J 4 bases short, with 4 bases between. CDR3 in amino acids: CASSLGSTEAFF. CDR3 DNA: TGTGCCAGCAGCTTAGGCAGCACTGAAGCTTTCTTT. Full variable domain (missing parts from reference TRBV7-9 and TRBJ1-1): DTGVSQNPRHKITKRGQNVTFRCDPISEHNRLYWYRQTLGQGPEFLTYFQNEAQLEKSRLLSDRFSAERPKGSFSTLEIQRTEQGDSAMYLCASSLGSTEAFFGQGTRLTVV.

The rearrangement joins TRBV6-1 to TRBJ2-5, with D unclear. The J call may be wrong; the DNA end is better matched by TRBJ2-7. The CDR3 consists of 16 residues. Germline-derived CDR1 and CDR2 are MNHNS and SASEGT. CDR3 sequence reads: CASSDRPRILSYEQYF. The CDR3, as DNA: TGTGCCAGCAGTGATCGCCCTAGGATCCTTTCCTACGAGCAGTACTTC.

The rearrangement links TRBV5-1 to TRBJ2-1; D unresolved. Germline V gives CDR1 SGHRS, CDR2 YFSETQ. The CDR3 totals 15 residues. Trimming cost V 0 bases and J 4 bases, with 11 bases left between them. CDR3 sequence: CASSLGSGGYNEQFF. The CDR3 DNA reads TGCGCCAGCAGCTTGGGTTCTGGCGGATACAATGAGCAGTTCTTC.

J is TRBJ2-5 and V is TRBV4-1; weak D call: TRBD2 (6 bases). The CDR3 covers 15 residues. The germline V gene encodes CDR1 MGHRA and CDR2 YSYEKL. Trimming shortened V by 3 bases and J by 5 bases, and 16 bases separated the two germline ends. The CDR3 DNA sequence: TGCGCCAGCAGCCAGGGGACTCCTGGTCGGGAGACCCAGTACTTC. Protein product: CASSQGTPGRETQYF.

The gene calls are TRBV5-1 and TRBJ2-3, with TRBD1 matching over 8 bases. V lost 5 bases, J lost 2 bases, and 4 bases stayed unmatched. The CDR3 is 14 amino acids. From germline, CDR1 is SGHRS and CDR2 YFSETQ. The CDR3 loop reads CASRARGPTDTQYF. The CDR3 DNA is TGCGCCAGCAGAGCCAGGGGGCCCACAGATACGCAGTATTTT. The entire variable domain, with the rest obtained from reference TRBV5-1 and TRBJ2-3, is as follows: KAGVTQTPRYLIKTRGQQVTLSCSPISGHRSVSWYQQTPGQGLQFLFEYFSETQRNKGNFPGRFSGRQFSNSRSEMNVSTLELGDSALYLCASRARGPTDTQYFGPGTRLTVL.

This clone was picked up one time. The V and J genes are TRBV6-5 and TRBJ1-4, with D hard to call. Between the trimmed V and J ends, which lost 7 bases and 3 bases, there was a span of 9 bases. The CDR3 is made up of 13 amino acids. CDR1 MNHEY and CDR2 SVGAGI come from the germline V gene. CDR3 region: CASKRFSNEKLFF. In nucleotides, the CDR3 is TGTGCCAGCAAGAGATTCTCTAATGAAAAACTGTTTTTT.